The 15 T cell receptor beta chains below come from one sample, sequenced in a study of blood T cells in healthy people across ages. Using a J-beta primer mix together with a sample-barcoded 5' primer, a second PCR was run for roughly 6 to 11 cycles. TCRdb reprocessed the 5' RACE reads via MiXCR and lists one record per CDR3 protein. The table lists approximately 1.5 million distinct CDR3 sequences, roughly 43% of them singletons. Source material: blood. All receptors derive from a woman aged 18-29 years in good health.

The V call is TRBV6-5, the J call TRBJ1-6; D not resolved. Trimming cost V 7 bases and J 5 bases, with 3 bases left between them. Germline V gives CDR1 MNHEY, CDR2 SVGAGI. The length of the CDR3 is 11 residues. The CDR3 is CASTDNSPLHF. The DNA of the CDR3 is TGTGCCAGCACTGATAATTCACCCCTCCACTTT.

This rearrangement joins TRBV5-1 to TRBJ2-1, with 8 bases fitting TRBD1. This CDR3 comprises 15 residues. The trim removed 0 bases at V and 5 bases at J, leaving 4 bases unmatched. Germline assignment: CDR1 SGHRS and CDR2 YFSETQ. CDR3 DNA sequence: TGCGCCAGCAGCTTGGTAGGGACAGGTCACAATGAGCAGTTCTTC. Its protein is CASSLVGTGHNEQFF.

This chain uses TRBV29-1 with TRBJ2-7, with TRBD2 identical over 9 bases. The CDR3 has 12 residues. Germline values: CDR1 SQVTM, CDR2 ANQGSEA. The CDR3: CGAAGGLHEQYF. Written as DNA, the CDR3 is TGCGGAGCAGCGGGAGGCCTGCACGAGCAGTACTTC.

This clonotype was detected a few times. The chain uses TRBV27 and TRBJ2-7; D may be TRBD2 (6 bases). CDR1 is MNHEY, CDR2 SMNVEV, per germline (reference sequence). Trimming removed 3 bases at V and 6 bases at J, with 9 bases between. The CDR3 extends over 12 amino acids. As DNA, the CDR3 is TGTGCCAGCAGTTTCGGCGGGGCCGAGCAGTACTTC. Protein: CASSFGGAEQYF.

This clonotype has only a few counts. The genes are TRBV7-2 and TRBJ1-6, with D possibly being TRBD1 (5 bases). The germline V and J ends were trimmed by 5 bases and 10 bases, with 12 bases remaining between them. Germline V gene data show CDR1 as SGHTA and CDR2 as FQGNSA. CDR3 length equals 13 residues. In DNA, the CDR3 is TGTGCCAGCAGCCGGGACTTACGCTCACCCCTCCACTTT. Its translation: CASSRDLRSPLHF.

Only one count was recorded for this clonotype. The genes are TRBV7-2 and TRBJ1-2; TRBD1 matches 9 bases. CDR1 and CDR2 (germline): SGHTA, FQGNSA. This CDR3 has 12 amino acids. V shed 11 bases, J shed 7 bases, and the junction held 8 bases outside the gene matches. CDR3 amino acids: CAVRTGGRGYTF. The CDR3 nucleotides are TGTGCCGTCAGAACAGGGGGCCGTGGCTACACCTTC.

DNA of the CDR3: TGCAGTGCTAGAGATACTGGACAGGGGGACACCGGGGAGCTGTTTTTT. Translation gives CSARDTGQGDTGELFF. This chain uses TRBV20-1 with TRBJ2-2; 10 positions agree with TRBD1. CDR3 length equals 16 residues. The V gene end was trimmed by 0 bases and the J gene end by 3 bases; junction bases not matched to a gene: 4. Germline V lookup: CDR1 DFQATT, CDR2 SNEGSKA (reference sequence).

This clonotype has only a few counts. The V and J genes are TRBV4-1 and TRBJ2-3; TRBD2 is a possible D gene (6 bases). Trimming cost V 0 bases and J 2 bases, with 15 bases left between them. This CDR3 has 17 residues. From germline, CDR1 is MGHRA and CDR2 YSYEKL. The CDR3 nucleotides read TGCGCCAGCAGCCAAGATTTTGCGGGGTCATACACAGATACGCAGTATTTT. It codes for CASSQDFAGSYTDTQYF.

This clonotype has more than one count but fewer than ten. The chain is built from TRBV28 and TRBJ2-7, with 14 bases matching TRBD2. The DNA end lines up better with TRBJ2-5; the J call may be wrong. Germline V gene data show CDR1 as MDHEN and CDR2 as SYDVKM. The CDR3 runs 15 residues. The CDR3 sequence: CASRPRLAGGETQYF. CDR3 coding DNA: TGTGCCAGCAGACCGCGACTAGCGGGAGGGGAGACCCAGTACTTC.

The sample holds a few counts of this clonotype. This chain uses TRBV7-9 with TRBJ2-1; D not certain. V lost 5 bases to trimming and J lost 9 bases, with 14 bases between them. Germline-derived CDR1 and CDR2 are SEHNR and FQNEAQ (reference sequence). This CDR3 is 13 amino acids long. In DNA form, the CDR3 reads TGTGCCAGCAGCCCGGTTGGGCGGCGTGAGCAGTTCTTC. Its translation is CASSPVGRREQFF.

The chain joins TRBV6-2 or TRBV6-3 to TRBJ2-7, with D perhaps being TRBD1 or TRBD2 (5 bases each). Germline lookup yields CDR1 MNHEY and CDR2 SVGEGT. The CDR3 loop spans 17 amino acids. The V end was cut by 0 bases, the J end by 3 bases, with 18 bases between. Here the CDR3 DNA reads TGTGCCAGCAGTTACTCGAGAGGGGAATATGGTAGCTACGAGCAGTACTTC. It translates to CASSYSRGEYGSYEQYF.

This clonotype occurred a few times. CDR3 amino acids: CASITWNEQFF. The CDR3 DNA is TGTGCCAGCATCACATGGAATGAGCAGTTCTTC. V gene TRBV27 combines with J gene TRBJ2-1; no definite D call. Germline lookup yields CDR1 MNHEY and CDR2 SMNVEV (reference sequence). The V end was cut by 7 bases, the J end by 7 bases, with 8 bases between. The CDR3 covers 11 residues.

This chain joins TRBV13 and TRBJ2-7, with 11 positions matching TRBD2. Germline V gives CDR1 PRHDT, CDR2 FYEKMQ (reference sequence). The CDR3 runs to 16 residues. V trimming: 3 bases; J trimming: 3 bases; junction bases outside the gene matches: 7. The CDR3 DNA follows: TGTGCCAGCAGCTTTGCTCTAGCGGGGGGCGGCTACGAGCAGTACTTC. It is translated as CASSFALAGGGYEQYF.

In this sample, this clonotype turned up a few times. The V gene is TRBV2, the J gene TRBJ1-2; no clear D gene. This CDR3 region has 12 residues. CDR1 and CDR2 from the germline V gene are SNHLY and FYNNEI. Trimming stripped 5 bases from V and 3 bases from J, with 7 bases between. The CDR3 sequence: CASSYTHYGYTF. DNA for the CDR3: TGTGCCAGCAGTTACACCCACTATGGCTACACCTTC. The entire variable domain, with the rest obtained from reference TRBV2 and TRBJ1-2, is as follows: EPEVTQTPSHQVTQMGQEVILRCVPISNHLYFYWYRQILGQKVEFLVSFYNNEISEKSEIFDDQFSVERPDGSNFTLKIRSTKLEDSAMYFCASSYTHYGYTFGSGTRLTVV.

The table lists this clonotype with many counts. The chain couples TRBV25-1 to TRBJ2-5, with TRBD2 matching 7 bases. CDR3 length: 15 amino acids. CDR1 MGHDK and CDR2 SYGVNS come from the germline V gene. The ends lost 5 bases at V and 0 bases at J; junction bases unmatched: 6. The CDR3 sequence: CASSNTAGNQETQYF. The CDR3 DNA is TGTGCCAGCAGTAACACAGCGGGGAACCAAGAGACCCAGTACTTC.